This TCR beta chain is drawn from a study of CD8 T cells in Susac syndrome. About the research overall: Patients with Susac syndrome were, at the time of blood collection, therapy-naive, maintained on corticosteroids, or maintained on intravenous immunoglobulin alone.

Study-wide findings and caveats: Susac-specific public clones found in total CD8+ repertoires numbered sixteen, and those in CD8+ TEMRA repertoires numbered five.

The CDR3 covers 14 residues. Looked up from germline, CDR1 is SEHNR and CDR2 is FQNEAQ (reference sequence). V lost 2 bases, J lost 3 bases, and 8 bases lay in between. Regarding this clonotype: Antigen: not known.

Random hexamers were used to reverse transcribe the RNA input (about 0.45 to 1 ug). The authors amplified TCR beta CDR3 across 54 Vbeta and 13 Jbeta using immunoSEQ multiplex PCR. TCRdb reprocessed the immunoSEQ multiplex PCR reads with MiXCR, giving one entry per CDR3 protein. The data hold some 200,000 distinct CDR3 sequences, with 85% to 95% observed a single time. The source of this sequence is a human donor with Susac syndrome. The chain combines TRBV7-9 with TRBJ1-5, with D unresolved. Sequencing was performed on CD8+ T cells from PBMCs. The CDR3 region is CASSLQDDNQPQHF. The CDR3 DNA reads TGTGCCAGCAGCTTACAGGACGACAATCAGCCCCAGCATTTT.